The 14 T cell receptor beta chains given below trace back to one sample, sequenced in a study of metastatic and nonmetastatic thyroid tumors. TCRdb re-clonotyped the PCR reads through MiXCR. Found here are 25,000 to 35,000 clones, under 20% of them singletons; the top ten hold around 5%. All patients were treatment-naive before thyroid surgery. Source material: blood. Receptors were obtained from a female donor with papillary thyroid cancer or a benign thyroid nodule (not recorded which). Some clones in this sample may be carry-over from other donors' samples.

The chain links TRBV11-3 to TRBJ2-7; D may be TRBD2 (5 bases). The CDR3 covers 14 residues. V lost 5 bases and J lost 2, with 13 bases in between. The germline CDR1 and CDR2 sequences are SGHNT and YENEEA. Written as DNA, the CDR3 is TGTGCCAGCAGCCCCCACCCGGGGACCTACGAGCAGTACTTC. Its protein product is CASSPHPGTYEQYF.

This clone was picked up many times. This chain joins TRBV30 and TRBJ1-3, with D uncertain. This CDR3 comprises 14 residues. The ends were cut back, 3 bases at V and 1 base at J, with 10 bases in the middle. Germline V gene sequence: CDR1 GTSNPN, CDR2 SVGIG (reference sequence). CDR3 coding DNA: TGTGCCTGGAGAAAGGATGGGTCTGGAAACACCATATATTTT. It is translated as CAWRKDGSGNTIYF.

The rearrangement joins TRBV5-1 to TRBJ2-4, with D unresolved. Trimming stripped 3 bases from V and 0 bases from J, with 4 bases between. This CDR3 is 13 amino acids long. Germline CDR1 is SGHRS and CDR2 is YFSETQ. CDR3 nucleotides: TGCGCCAGCAGCTCCTTAGCCAAAAACATTCAGTACTTC. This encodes CASSSLAKNIQYF.

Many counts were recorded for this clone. CDR3 amino acids: CASSKTVSGDNEQFF. CDR3 bases: TGCGCCAGCAGCAAGACAGTTAGCGGGGACAATGAGCAGTTCTTC. The chain couples TRBV5-1 to TRBJ2-1; TRBD2 agrees at 8 bases. Germline lookup yields CDR1 SGHRS and CDR2 YFSETQ. The CDR3 length is 15 residues. The V gene end was trimmed by 4 bases and the J gene end by 5 bases; junction bases not matched to a gene: 8.

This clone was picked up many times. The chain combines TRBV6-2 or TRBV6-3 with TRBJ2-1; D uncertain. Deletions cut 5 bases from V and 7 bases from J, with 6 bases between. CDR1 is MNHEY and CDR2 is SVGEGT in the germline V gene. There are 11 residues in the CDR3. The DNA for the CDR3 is TGTGCCAGCAGTATAGCAAATGAGCAGTTCTTC. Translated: CASSIANEQFF.

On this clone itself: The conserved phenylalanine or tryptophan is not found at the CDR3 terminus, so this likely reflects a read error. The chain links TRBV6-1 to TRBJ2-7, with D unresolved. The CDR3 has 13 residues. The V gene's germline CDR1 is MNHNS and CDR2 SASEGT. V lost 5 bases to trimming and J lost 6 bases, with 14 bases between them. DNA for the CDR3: TGTGCCAGCAGTTTGGGCCAATGGGGCGAGCAGTACCTC. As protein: CASSLGQWGEQYL.

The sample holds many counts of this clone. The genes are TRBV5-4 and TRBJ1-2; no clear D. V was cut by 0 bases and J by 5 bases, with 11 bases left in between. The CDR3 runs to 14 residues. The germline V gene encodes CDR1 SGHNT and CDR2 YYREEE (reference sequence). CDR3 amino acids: CASSLGGMVYGYTF. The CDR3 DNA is TGTGCCAGCAGCTTGGGAGGGATGGTTTATGGCTACACCTTC.

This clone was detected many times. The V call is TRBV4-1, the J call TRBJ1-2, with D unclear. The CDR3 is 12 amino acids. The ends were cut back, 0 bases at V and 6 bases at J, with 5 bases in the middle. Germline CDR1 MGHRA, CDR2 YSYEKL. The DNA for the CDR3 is TGCGCCAGCAGCCAAGAAGGTCATGGCTACACCTTC. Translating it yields CASSQEGHGYTF.

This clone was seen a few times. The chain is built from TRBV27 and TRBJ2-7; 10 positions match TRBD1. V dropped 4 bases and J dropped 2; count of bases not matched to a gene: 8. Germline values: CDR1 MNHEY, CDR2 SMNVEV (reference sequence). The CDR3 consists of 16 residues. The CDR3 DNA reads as TGTGCCAGCAGTTCTGCGGGACAGGGGATTCCCTACGAGCAGTACTTC. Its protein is CASSSAGQGIPYEQYF.

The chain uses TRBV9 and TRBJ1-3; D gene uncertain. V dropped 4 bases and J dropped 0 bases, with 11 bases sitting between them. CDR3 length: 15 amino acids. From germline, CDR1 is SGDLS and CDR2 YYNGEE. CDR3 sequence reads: CASSLPSGSGNTIYF. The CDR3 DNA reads TGTGCCAGCAGCTTACCGTCCGGCTCTGGAAACACCATATATTTT.

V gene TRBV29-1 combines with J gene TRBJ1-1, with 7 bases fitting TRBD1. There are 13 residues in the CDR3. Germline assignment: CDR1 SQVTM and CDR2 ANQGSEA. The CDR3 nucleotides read TGCAGTGCCACGCTGACAGGGTACACTGAAGCTTTCTTT. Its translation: CSATLTGYTEAFF.

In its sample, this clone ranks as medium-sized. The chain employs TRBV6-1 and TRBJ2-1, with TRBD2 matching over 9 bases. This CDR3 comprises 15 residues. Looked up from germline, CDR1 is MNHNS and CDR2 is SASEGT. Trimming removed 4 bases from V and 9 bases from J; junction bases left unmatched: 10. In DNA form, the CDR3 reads TGTGCCAGCAGTGCAGGACATAGCGGGGGAGTTGAGCAGTTCTTC. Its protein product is CASSAGHSGGVEQFF.

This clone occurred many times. CDR3 in DNA: TGTGCCAGCTCACCACCAGGGGCCGGGGAGCTGTTTTTT. This sequence encodes CASSPPGAGELFF. The chain carries TRBV18 and TRBJ2-2; D is possibly TRBD1 (5 bases). The CDR3 runs 13 residues. Germline V gene sequence: CDR1 KGHSH, CDR2 LQKENI. Between the trimmed V and J ends, which lost 0 bases and 6 bases, there was a span of 5 bases.

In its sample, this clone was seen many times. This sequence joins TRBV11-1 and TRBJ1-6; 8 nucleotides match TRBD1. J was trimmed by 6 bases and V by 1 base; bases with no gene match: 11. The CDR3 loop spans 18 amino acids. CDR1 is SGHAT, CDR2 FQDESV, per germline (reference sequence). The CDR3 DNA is TGTGCCAGCAGCTTAGTGGAGTGGTCAGGGGGCTTTAATTCACCCCTCCACTTT. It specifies CASSLVEWSGGFNSPLHF.